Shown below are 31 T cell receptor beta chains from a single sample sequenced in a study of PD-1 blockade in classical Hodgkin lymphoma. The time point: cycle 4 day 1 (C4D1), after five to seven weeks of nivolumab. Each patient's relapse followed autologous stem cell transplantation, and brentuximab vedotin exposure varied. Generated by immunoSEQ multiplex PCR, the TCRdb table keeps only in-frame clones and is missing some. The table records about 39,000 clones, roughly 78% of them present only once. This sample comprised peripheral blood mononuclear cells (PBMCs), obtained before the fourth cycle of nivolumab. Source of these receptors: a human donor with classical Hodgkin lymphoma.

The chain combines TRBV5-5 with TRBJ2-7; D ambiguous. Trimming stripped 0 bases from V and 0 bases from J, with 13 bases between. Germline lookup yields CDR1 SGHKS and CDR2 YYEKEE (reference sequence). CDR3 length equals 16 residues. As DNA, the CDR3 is TGTGCCAGCAGCTTGGACTACAAATCCTCCTCCTACGAGCAGTACTTC. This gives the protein CASSLDYKSSSYEQYF.

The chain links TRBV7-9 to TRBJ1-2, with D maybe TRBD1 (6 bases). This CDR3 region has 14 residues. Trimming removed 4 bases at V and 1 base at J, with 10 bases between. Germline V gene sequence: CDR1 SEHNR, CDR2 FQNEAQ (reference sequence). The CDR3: CASSYGQYNYGYTF. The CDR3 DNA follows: TGTGCCAGCAGCTACGGACAGTATAACTATGGCTACACCTTC.

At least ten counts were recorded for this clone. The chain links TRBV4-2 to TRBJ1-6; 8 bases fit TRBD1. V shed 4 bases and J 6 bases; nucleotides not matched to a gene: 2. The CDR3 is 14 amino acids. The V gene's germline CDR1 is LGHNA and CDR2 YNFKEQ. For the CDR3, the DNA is TGTGCCAGCAGCCGACAGGGGCCTAATTCACCCCTCCACTTT. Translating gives CASSRQGPNSPLHF.

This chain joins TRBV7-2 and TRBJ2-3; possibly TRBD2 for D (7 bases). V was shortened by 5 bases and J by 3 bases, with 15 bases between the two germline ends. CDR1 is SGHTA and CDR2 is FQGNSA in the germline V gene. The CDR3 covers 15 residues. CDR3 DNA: TGTGCCAGCAGCCCGCGGGGAGGGGGGACAGATACGCAGTATTTT. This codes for CASSPRGGGTDTQYF.

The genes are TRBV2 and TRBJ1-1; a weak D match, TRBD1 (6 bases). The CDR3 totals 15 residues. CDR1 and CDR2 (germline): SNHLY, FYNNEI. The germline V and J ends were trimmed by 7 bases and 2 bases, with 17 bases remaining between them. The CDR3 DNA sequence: TGTGCCAGCATATATTCCGGGACAATCAACACTGAAGCTTTCTTT. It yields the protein CASIYSGTINTEAFF. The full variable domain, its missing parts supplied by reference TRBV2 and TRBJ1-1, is EPEVTQTPSHQVTQMGQEVILRCVPISNHLYFYWYRQILGQKVEFLVSFYNNEISEKSEIFDDQFSVERPDGSNFTLKIRSTKLEDSAMYFCASIYSGTINTEAFFGQGTRLTVV.

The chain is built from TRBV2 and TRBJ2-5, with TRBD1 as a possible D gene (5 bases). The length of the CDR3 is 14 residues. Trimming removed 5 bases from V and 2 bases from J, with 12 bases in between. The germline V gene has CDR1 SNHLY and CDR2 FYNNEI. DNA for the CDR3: TGTGCCAGCAGTCCTCGAGACAGACAAGAGACCCAGTACTTC. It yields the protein CASSPRDRQETQYF.

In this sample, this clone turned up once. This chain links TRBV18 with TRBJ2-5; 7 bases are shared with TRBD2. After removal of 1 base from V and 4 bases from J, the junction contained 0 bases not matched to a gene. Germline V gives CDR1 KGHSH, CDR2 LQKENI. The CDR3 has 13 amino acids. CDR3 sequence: CASSPRGGETQYF. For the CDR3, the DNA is TGTGCCAGCTCACCACGGGGGGGAGAGACCCAGTACTTC.

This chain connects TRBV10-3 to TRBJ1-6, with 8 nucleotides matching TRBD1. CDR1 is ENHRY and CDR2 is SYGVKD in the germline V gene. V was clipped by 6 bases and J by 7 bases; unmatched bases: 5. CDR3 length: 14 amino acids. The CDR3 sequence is CAIRTGQGNSPLHF. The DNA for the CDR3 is TGTGCCATCAGGACCGGACAGGGCAATTCACCCCTCCACTTT.

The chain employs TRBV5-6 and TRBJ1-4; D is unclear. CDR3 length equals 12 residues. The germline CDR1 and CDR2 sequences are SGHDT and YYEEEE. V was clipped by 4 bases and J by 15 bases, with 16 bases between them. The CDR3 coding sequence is TGTGCCAGCAGCCGCCCACCTGGGATAGTGTTTTTT. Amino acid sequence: CASSRPPGIVFF.

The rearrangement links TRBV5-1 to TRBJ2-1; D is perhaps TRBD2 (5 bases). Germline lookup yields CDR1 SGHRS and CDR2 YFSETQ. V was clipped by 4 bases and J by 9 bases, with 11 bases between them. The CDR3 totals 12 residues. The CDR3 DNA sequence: TGCGCCAGCAGCGCCGGGATTGGTGAGCAGTTCTTC. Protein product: CASSAGIGEQFF.

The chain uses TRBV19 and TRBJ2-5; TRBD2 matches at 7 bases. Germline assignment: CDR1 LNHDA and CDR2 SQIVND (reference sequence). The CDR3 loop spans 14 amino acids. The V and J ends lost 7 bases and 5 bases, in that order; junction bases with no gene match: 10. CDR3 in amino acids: CASNPATSSETQYF. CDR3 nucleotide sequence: TGTGCCAGTAATCCCGCGACTAGCAGTGAGACCCAGTACTTC.

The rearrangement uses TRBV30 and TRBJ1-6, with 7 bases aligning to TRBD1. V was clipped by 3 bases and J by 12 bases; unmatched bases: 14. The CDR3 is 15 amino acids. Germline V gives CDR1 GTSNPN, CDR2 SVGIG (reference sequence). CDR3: CAWSLPDRMSLPLHF. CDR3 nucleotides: TGTGCCTGGAGCCTACCGGACAGGATGAGTTTACCCCTCCACTTT.

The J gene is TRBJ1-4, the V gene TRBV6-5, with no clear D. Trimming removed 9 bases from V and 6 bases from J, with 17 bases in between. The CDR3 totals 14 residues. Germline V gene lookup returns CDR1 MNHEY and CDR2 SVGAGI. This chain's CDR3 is CASRRRTQDEKLFF. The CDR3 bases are TGTGCCAGTAGAAGGCGGACGCAGGATGAAAAACTGTTTTTT.

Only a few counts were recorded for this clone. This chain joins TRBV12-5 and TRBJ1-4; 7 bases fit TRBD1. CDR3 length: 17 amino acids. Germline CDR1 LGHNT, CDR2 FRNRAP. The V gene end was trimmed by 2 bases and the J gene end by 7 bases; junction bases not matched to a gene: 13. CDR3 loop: CASGLRGPDSVGEKLFF. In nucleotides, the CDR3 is TGTGCTAGTGGTTTGAGGGGGCCGGACAGCGTGGGTGAAAAACTGTTTTTT.

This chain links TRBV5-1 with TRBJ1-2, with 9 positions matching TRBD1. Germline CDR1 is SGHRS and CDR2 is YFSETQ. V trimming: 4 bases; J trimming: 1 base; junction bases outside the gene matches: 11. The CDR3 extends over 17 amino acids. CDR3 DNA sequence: TGCGCCAGCAGCGGCGGGACAGGGACCTACGATAACTATGGCTACACCTTC. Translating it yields CASSGGTGTYDNYGYTF.

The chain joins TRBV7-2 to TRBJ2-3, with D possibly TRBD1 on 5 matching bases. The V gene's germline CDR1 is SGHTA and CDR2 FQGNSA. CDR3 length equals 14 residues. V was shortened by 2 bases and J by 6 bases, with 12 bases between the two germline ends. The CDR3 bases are TGTGCCAGCAGCTTAAGAGGCAGGGTTGATACGCAGTATTTT. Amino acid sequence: CASSLRGRVDTQYF.

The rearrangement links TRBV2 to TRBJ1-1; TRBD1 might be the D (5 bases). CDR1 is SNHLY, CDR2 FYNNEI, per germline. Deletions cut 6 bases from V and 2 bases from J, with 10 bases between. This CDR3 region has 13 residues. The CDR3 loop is CASSLQGNTEAFF. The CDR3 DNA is TGTGCCAGCAGCCTTCAGGGCAACACTGAAGCTTTCTTT. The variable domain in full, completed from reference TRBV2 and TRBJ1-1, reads EPEVTQTPSHQVTQMGQEVILRCVPISNHLYFYWYRQILGQKVEFLVSFYNNEISEKSEIFDDQFSVERPDGSNFTLKIRSTKLEDSAMYFCASSLQGNTEAFFGQGTRLTVV.

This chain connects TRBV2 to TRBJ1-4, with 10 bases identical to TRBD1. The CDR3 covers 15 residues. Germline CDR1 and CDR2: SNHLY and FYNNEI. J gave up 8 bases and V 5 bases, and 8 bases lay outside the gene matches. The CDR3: CASSSSGQGKEKLFF. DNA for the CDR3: TGTGCCAGCAGTAGTTCGGGACAGGGGAAGGAAAAACTGTTTTTT. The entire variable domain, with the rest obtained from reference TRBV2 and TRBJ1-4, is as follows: EPEVTQTPSHQVTQMGQEVILRCVPISNHLYFYWYRQILGQKVEFLVSFYNNEISEKSEIFDDQFSVERPDGSNFTLKIRSTKLEDSAMYFCASSSSGQGKEKLFFGSGTQLSVL.

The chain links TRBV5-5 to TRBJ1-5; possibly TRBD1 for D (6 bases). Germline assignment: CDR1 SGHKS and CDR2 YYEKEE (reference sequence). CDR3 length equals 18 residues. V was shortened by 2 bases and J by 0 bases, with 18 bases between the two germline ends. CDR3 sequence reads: CASSFAGALFYSNQPQHF. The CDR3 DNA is TGTGCCAGCAGCTTCGCAGGGGCCCTATTTTATAGCAATCAGCCCCAGCATTTT.

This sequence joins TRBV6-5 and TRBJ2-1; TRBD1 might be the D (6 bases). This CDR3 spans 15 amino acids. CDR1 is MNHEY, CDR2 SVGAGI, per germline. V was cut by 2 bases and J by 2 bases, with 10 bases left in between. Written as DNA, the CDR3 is TGTGCCAGCAGTTACGGACAGTTCCCCTACAATGAGCAGTTCTTC. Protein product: CASSYGQFPYNEQFF.

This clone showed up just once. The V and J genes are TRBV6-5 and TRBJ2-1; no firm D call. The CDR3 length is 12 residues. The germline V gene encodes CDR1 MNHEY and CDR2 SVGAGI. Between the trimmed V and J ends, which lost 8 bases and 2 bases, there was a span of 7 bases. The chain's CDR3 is CASRRAYNEQFF. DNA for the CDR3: TGTGCCAGCCGTCGGGCCTACAATGAGCAGTTCTTC.

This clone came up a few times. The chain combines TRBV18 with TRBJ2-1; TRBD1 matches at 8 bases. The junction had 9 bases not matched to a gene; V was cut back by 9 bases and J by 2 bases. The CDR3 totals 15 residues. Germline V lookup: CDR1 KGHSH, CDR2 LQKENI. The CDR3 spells CASRQGQQTYNEQFF. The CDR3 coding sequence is TGTGCCAGTCGACAGGGGCAGCAAACCTACAATGAGCAGTTCTTC.

The CDR3 reads CASSLDSRDYGYTF. CDR3 coding DNA: TGTGCCAGCAGCTTAGATTCGAGGGACTATGGCTACACCTTC. The chain carries TRBV7-2 and TRBJ1-2; D not resolved. The CDR3 is made up of 14 amino acids. Germline-derived CDR1 and CDR2 are SGHTA and FQGNSA. V was trimmed by 1 base and J by 3 bases, leaving 9 bases between them.

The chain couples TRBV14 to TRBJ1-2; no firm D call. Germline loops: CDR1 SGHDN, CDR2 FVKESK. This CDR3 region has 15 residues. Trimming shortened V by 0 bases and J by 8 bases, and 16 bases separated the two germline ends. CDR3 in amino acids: CASSQENTGMGGYTF. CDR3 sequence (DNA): TGTGCCAGCAGCCAAGAAAATACCGGGATGGGAGGCTACACCTTC.

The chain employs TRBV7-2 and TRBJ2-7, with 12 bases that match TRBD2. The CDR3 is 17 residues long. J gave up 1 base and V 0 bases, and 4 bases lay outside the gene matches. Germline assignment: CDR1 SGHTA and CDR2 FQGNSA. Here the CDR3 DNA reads TGTGCCAGCAGCTTAGCCGAACTAGCGGGGGGATCCTACGAGCAGTACTTC. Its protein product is CASSLAELAGGSYEQYF.

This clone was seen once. The CDR3 loop is CASSLTGEETEAFF. In nucleotides, the CDR3 is TGTGCCAGCAGCCTAACAGGGGAGGAGACTGAAGCTTTCTTT. V gene TRBV7-9 combines with J gene TRBJ1-1; 7 nucleotides agree with TRBD1. The V gene end was trimmed by 5 bases and the J gene end by 5 bases; junction bases not matched to a gene: 8. Germline V gene sequence: CDR1 SEHNR, CDR2 FQNEAQ (reference sequence). The CDR3 runs 14 residues.

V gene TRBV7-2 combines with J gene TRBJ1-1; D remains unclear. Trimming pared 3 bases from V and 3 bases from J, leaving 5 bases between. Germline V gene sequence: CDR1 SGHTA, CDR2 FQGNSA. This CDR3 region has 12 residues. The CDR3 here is CASSFQYTEAFF. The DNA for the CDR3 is TGTGCCAGCAGCTTCCAGTACACTGAAGCTTTCTTT.

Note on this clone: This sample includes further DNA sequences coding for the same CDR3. The CDR3 bases are TGTGCCAGTAGTCCTCGGGACAGGGCCTACGAGCAGTACTTC. It specifies CASSPRDRAYEQYF. This chain links TRBV19 with TRBJ2-7, with 9 nucleotides matching TRBD1. The CDR3 is made up of 14 amino acids. Germline V gene lookup returns CDR1 LNHDA and CDR2 SQIVND (reference sequence). The V gene end was trimmed by 5 bases and the J gene end by 2 bases; junction bases not matched to a gene: 4.

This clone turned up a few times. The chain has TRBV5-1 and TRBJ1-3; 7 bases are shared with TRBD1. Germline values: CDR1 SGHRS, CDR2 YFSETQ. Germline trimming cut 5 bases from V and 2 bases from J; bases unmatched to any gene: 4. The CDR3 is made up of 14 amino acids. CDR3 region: CASRRDRPGNTIYF. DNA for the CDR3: TGCGCCAGCAGAAGGGACAGACCTGGAAACACCATATATTTT. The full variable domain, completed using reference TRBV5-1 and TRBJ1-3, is KAGVTQTPRYLIKTRGQQVTLSCSPISGHRSVSWYQQTPGQGLQFLFEYFSETQRNKGNFPGRFSGRQFSNSRSEMNVSTLELGDSALYLCASRRDRPGNTIYFGEGSWLTVV.

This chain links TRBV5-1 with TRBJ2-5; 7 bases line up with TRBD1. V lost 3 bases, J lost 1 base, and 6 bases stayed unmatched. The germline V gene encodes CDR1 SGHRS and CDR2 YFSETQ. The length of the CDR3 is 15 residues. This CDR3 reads CASSSVPGGQETQYF. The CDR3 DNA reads TGCGCCAGCAGCTCAGTCCCAGGGGGCCAAGAGACCCAGTACTTC.

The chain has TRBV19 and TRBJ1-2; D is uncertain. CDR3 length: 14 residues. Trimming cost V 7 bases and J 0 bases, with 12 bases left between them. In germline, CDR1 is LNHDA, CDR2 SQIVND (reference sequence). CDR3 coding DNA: TGTGCCAGTATCCGGACGGCGACTAACTATGGCTACACCTTC. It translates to CASIRTATNYGYTF.